This T cell receptor beta chain was identified during a study of T cell repertoires in cytomegalovirus infection. Study background: The authors relied on CMV epitopes, both recently identified HLA-C-restricted and well-studied HLA-B-restricted. Public TCR beta signatures were indicative of both CMV infection and a matching HLA type.

A single record per CDR3 protein comes from TCRdb applying MiXCR to the reads. The table shows 750,000 to 950,000 distinct CDR3 sequences, with 25% to 30% occurring only once. Broader study findings: The response measured ex vivo was dominated by TCR beta clonotypes (HLA-C-restricted and CMV-specific).

About this clonotype: Its antigen is not identified.

V was clipped by 1 base and J by 9 bases, with 7 bases between them. The CDR3 loop spans 12 amino acids. Germline V gene data show CDR1 as MGHRA and CDR2 as YSYEKL. V gene TRBV4-1 combines with J gene TRBJ2-1; D gene ambiguous. The sequencing used cultured CD8+ T cells from PBMCs, collected from culture after CMV antigen stimulation. This TCR derives from a human donor in good health (CMV status not recorded). Some clones in this sample may be carry-over from other donors' samples. CDR3 residues: CASSQATTEQFF. The CDR3 bases are TGCGCCAGCAGCCAAGCTACTACTGAGCAGTTCTTC.